The source of this TCR beta chain is a study of blood T cell repertoires in COVID-19. The germline gives CDR1 MDHEN, CDR2 SYDVKM. The V gene lost 3 bases and the J gene lost 3 bases, with 14 bases spanning the gap. This CDR3 is 15 amino acids long. Using immunoSEQ multiplex PCR, the repertoire was profiled, and TCRdb retains in-frame clones only, with some absent. Of about 190,000 clones listed, around 80% are singletons. In Cohort 3, a recovered donor had either two negative PCRs, clearance, or symptom resolution. The chain links TRBV28 to TRBJ2-5; possibly TRBD1 for D (5 bases). Sequencing was carried out using PBMCs or T cells enriched from blood (not recorded which). This TCR was sampled from a woman aged 45-65 years who had recovered from COVID-19. The CDR3 DNA is TGTGCCAGCAGTTTGGCCAGGGCAGCTAAAGAGACCCAGTACTTC. Protein sequence: CASSLARAAKETQYF.